Presented here are 3 T cell receptor beta chains from one specimen sequenced in a study of response to subunit inactivated influenza vaccine. TCRdb called the RT-PCR reads again in MiXCR, with one record for every CDR3 protein. The table has under 200,000 distinct CDR3 sequences, roughly 12% seen once. The same data also contributed to another study, on T cells expressing NK-cell markers. As that study records: The TCR beta cDNA came from 5'RACE template switching with UMIs.

Sequenced material: CD8+ T cells sorted from PBMCs, taken 12 days after vaccination. The receptors were gathered from a man aged 45-60 years who received an inactivated influenza vaccine.

V gene TRBV15 combines with J gene TRBJ1-2, with unresolved D. In germline, CDR1 is LNHNV, CDR2 YYDKDF (reference sequence). V was clipped by 2 bases and J by 6 bases, with 19 bases between them. The CDR3 length is 16 residues. The CDR3 nucleotides are TGTGCCACCAGCAGAAGGTTGGGGAGCGCGATTGATGGCTACACCTTC. Its translation: CATSRRLGSAIDGYTF. Full variable domain (missing parts from reference TRBV15 and TRBJ1-2): DAMVIQNPRYQVTQFGKPVTLSCSQTLNHNVMYWYQQKSSQAPKLLFHYYDKDFNNEADTPDNFQSRRPNTSFCFLDIRSPGLGDTAMYLCATSRRLGSAIDGYTFGSGTRLTVV.

This clonotype was observed a handful of times. This chain uses TRBV10-3 with TRBJ2-2; 8 nucleotides agree with TRBD2. This CDR3 has 15 residues. Germline-derived CDR1 and CDR2 are ENHRY and SYGVKD. J lost 5 bases, V lost 11 bases, and 13 bases had no gene match. The CDR3 DNA follows: TGTGCCCCCCGCGGGGCTGCGGGAGGTACCGGGGAGCTGTTTTTT. Translated: CAPRGAAGGTGELFF.

The J gene is TRBJ1-5, the V gene TRBV7-8; 7 bases align to TRBD1. CDR1 SGHVS and CDR2 FQNEAQ come from the germline V gene. This CDR3 has 15 residues. V trimming: 1 base; J trimming: 3 bases; junction bases outside the gene matches: 3. The CDR3 DNA is TGTGCCAGCAGCTTAGGGGACAGCCTCAATCAGCCCCAGCATTTT. Its translation: CASSLGDSLNQPQHF.